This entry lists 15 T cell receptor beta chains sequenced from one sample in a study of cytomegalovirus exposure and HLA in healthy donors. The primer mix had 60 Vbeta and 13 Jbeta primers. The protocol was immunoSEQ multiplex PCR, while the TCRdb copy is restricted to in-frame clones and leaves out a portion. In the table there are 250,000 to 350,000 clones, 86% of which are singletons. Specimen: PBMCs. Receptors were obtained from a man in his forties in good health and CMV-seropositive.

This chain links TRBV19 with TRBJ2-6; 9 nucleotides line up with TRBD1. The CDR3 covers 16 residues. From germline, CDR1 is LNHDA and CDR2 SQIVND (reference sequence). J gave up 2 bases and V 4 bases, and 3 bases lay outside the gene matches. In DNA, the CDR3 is TGTGCCAGTAGTAAGAGACAGGGGGCTGGGGCCAACGTCCTGACTTTC. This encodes CASSKRQGAGANVLTF.

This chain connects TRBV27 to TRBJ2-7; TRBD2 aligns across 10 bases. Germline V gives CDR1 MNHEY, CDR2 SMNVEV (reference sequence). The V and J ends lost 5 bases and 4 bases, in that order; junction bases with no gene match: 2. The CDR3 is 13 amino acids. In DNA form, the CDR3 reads TGTGCCAGCAGTAAGACTAGCGGGTACGAGCAGTACTTC. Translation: CASSKTSGYEQYF.

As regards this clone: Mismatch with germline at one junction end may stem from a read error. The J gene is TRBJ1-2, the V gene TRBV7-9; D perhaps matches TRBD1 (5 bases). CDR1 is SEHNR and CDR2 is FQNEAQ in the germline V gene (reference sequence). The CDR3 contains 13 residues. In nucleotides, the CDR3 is TGTTCCAGCAGCATCGACAGACTGAATGGCTACACCTTC. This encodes CSSSIDRLNGYTF.

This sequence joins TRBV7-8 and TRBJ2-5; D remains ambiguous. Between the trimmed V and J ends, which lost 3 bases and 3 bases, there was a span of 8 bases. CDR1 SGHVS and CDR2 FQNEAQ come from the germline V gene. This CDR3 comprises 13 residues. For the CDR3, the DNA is TGTGCCAGCAGCTTCGACTTAAAAGAGACCCAGTACTTC. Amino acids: CASSFDLKETQYF.

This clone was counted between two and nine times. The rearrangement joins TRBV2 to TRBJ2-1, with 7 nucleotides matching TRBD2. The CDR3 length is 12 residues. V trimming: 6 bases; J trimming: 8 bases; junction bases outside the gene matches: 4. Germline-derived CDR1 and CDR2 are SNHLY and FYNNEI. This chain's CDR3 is CASSEGGYEQFF. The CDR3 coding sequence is TGTGCCAGCAGCGAGGGAGGGTATGAGCAGTTCTTC.

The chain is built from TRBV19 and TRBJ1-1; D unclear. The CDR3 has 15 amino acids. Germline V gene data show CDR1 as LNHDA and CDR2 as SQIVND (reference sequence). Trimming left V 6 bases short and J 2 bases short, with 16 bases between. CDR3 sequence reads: CASRYSSGGNTEAFF. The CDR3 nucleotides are TGTGCCAGTAGGTACTCCTCAGGAGGAAACACTGAAGCTTTCTTT.

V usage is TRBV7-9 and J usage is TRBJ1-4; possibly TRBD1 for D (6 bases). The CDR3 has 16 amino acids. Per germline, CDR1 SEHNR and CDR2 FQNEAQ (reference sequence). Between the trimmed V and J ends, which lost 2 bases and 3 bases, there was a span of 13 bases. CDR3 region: CASSLRAGVSNEKLFF. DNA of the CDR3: TGTGCCAGCAGCTTAAGGGCAGGGGTTTCTAATGAAAAACTGTTTTTT.

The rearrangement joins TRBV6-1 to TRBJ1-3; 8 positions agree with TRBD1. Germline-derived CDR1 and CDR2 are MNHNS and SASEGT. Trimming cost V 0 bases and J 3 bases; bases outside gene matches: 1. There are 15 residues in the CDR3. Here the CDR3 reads CASSEATGVGNTIYF. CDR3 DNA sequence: TGTGCCAGCAGTGAAGCGACAGGGGTTGGAAACACCATATATTTT.

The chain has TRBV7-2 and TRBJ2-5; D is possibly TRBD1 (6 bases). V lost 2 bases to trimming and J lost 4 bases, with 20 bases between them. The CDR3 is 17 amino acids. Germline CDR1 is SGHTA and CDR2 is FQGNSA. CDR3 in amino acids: CASSLTTGIKPLETQYF. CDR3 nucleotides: TGTGCCAGCAGCTTAACCACAGGGATCAAGCCACTAGAGACCCAGTACTTC. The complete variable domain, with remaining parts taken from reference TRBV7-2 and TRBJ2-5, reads GAGVSQSPSNKVTEKGKDVELRCDPISGHTALYWYRQSLGQGLEFLIYFQGNSAPDKSGLPSDRFSAERTGGSVSTLTIQRTQQEDSAVYLCASSLTTGIKPLETQYFGPGTRLLVL.

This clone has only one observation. CDR3 in DNA: TGTGCCAGCAGCCGCAAGACTAGCAGCCCCACAGATACGCAGTATTTT. Its protein product is CASSRKTSSPTDTQYF. The chain links TRBV4-2 to TRBJ2-3, with 7 nucleotides matching TRBD2. After removal of 4 bases from V and 2 bases from J, the junction contained 9 bases not matched to a gene. CDR1 is LGHNA and CDR2 is YNFKEQ in the germline V gene. This CDR3 has 16 amino acids.

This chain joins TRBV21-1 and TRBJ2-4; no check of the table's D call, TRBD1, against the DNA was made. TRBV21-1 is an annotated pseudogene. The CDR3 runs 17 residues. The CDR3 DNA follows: TGTGCCAGCAGCAATCCCAGGGGGAGAACGGCCAAAAACATTCAGTACTTC. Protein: CASSNPRGRTAKNIQYF.

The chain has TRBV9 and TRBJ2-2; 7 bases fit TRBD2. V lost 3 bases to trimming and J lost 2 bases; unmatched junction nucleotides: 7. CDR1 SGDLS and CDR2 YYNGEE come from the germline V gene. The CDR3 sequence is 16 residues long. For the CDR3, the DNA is TGTGCCAGCAGCGCCTCTAGCGGAGGTAACACCGGGGAGCTGTTTTTT. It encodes CASSASSGGNTGELFF.

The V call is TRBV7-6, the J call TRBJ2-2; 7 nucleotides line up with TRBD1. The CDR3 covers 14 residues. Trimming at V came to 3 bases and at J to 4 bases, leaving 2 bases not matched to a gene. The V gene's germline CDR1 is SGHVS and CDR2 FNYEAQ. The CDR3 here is CASSLTGSTGELFF. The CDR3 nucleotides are TGTGCCAGCAGCTTGACAGGGTCCACCGGGGAGCTGTTTTTT.

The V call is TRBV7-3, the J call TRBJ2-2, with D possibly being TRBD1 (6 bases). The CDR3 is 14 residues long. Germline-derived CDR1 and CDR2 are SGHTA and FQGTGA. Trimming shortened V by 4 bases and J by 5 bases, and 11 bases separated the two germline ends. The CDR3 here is CASSSYRATGELFF. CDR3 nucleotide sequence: TGTGCCAGCAGCTCGTACAGGGCGACCGGGGAGCTGTTTTTT.

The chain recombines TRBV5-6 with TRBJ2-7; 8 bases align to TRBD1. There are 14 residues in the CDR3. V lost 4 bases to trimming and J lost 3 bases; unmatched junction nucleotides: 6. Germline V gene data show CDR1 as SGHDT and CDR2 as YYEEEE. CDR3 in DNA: TGTGCCAGCAGCCTGACAGGGGTGTACTACGAGCAGTACTTC. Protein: CASSLTGVYYEQYF.